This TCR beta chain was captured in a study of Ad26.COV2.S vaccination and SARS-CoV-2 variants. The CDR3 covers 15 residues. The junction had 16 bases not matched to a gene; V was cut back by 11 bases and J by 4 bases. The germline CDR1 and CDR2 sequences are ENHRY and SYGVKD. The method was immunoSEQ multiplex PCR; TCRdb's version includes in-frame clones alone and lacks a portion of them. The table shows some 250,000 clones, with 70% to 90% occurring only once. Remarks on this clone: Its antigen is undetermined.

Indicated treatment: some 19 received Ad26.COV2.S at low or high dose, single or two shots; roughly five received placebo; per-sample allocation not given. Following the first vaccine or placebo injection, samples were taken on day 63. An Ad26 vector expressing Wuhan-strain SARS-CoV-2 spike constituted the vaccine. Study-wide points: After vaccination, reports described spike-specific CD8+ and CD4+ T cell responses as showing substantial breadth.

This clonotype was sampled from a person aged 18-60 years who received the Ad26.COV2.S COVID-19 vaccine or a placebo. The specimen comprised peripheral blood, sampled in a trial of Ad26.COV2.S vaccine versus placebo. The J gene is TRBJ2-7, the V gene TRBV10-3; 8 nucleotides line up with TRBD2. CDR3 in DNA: TGTGCCGTTAAACCGGTTAGCGGGGCCGTATACGAGCAGTACTTC. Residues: CAVKPVSGAVYEQYF.